This TCR beta chain was identified in a study of PD-1 blockade in mismatch repair-deficient tumors. Repertoires were generated with immunoSEQ multiplex PCR, while TCRdb's copy carries only in-frame clones and drops some. The sample consists of roughly 15,000 clones, about 79% of them appearing once. TCRs were sequenced from a few patients responding to pembrolizumab. V shed 5 bases and J shed 3 bases, with 10 bases lying between them. The CDR3 contains 14 residues. CDR1 MDHEN and CDR2 SYDVKM come from the germline V gene. Sequences were derived from PBMCs, sampled roughly 15 weeks after starting pembrolizumab. This sequence originates from an adult with mismatch repair-deficient cancer. The chain is built from TRBV28 and TRBJ1-4; a weak D match, TRBD1 (5 bases). The CDR3 spells CASSEWGPNEKLFF. For the CDR3, the DNA is TGTGCCAGCAGTGAGTGGGGCCCTAATGAAAAACTGTTTTTT.